These 8 T cell receptor beta chains were all obtained from the same sample, sequenced in a study of control samples from healthy donors and cancer patients. The table came from immunoSEQ multiplex PCR; TCRdb's copy has only in-frame clones and leaves some out. The table lists about 160,000 clones, 80% to 95% of them singletons. The sample consisted of blood. These receptors all come from a woman aged 55-69 years in good health.

The genes are TRBV7-8 and TRBJ1-2, with D tentatively TRBD1 (5 bases). V was shortened by 5 bases and J by 4 bases, with 20 bases between the two germline ends. The CDR3 runs 16 residues. Germline V gene data show CDR1 as SGHVS and CDR2 as FQNEAQ. Written as DNA, the CDR3 is TGTGCCAGCAGCCCAAACACGAGGGGACCAAGCTATGGCTACACCTTC. This gives the protein CASSPNTRGPSYGYTF. Together with reference TRBV7-8 and TRBJ1-2, the CDR3 gives the full variable domain: GAGVSQSPRYKVAKRGQDVALRCDPISGHVSLFWYQQALGQGPEFLTYFQNEAQLDKSGLPSDRFFAERPEGSVSTLKIQRTQQEDSAVYLCASSPNTRGPSYGYTFGSGTRLTVV.

This clone was seen once. The chain has TRBV11-3 and TRBJ2-1, with 7 bases matching TRBD2. After removal of 5 bases from V and 1 base from J, the junction contained 2 bases not matched to a gene. CDR3 length: 14 amino acids. Germline CDR1 and CDR2: SGHNT and YENEEA. The CDR3 DNA is TGTGCCAGCAGCGGGGGGGGGTCCTACAATGAGCAGTTCTTC. This sequence encodes CASSGGGSYNEQFF.

CDR3 coding DNA: TGTGCCAGTAGTTCCGGTGTAGCGGACTTGAACACTGAAGCTTTCTTT. This translates into CASSSGVADLNTEAFF. The V call is TRBV19, the J call TRBJ1-1; the D is unclear. The V gene lost 5 bases and the J gene lost 0 bases, with 16 bases spanning the gap. The germline CDR1 and CDR2 sequences are LNHDA and SQIVND (reference sequence). This CDR3 spans 16 amino acids. Drawing the rest from reference TRBV19 and TRBJ1-1, the complete variable domain is DGGITQSPKYLFRKEGQNVTLSCEQNLNHDAMYWYRQDPGQGLRLIYYSQIVNDFQKGDIAEGYSVSREKKESFPLTVTSAQKNPTAFYLCASSSGVADLNTEAFFGQGTRLTVV.

The chain employs TRBV25-1 and TRBJ1-1; D is possibly TRBD1 (6 bases). Germline V lookup: CDR1 MGHDK, CDR2 SYGVNS. Trimming cost V 6 bases and J 5 bases, with 16 bases left between them. The length of the CDR3 is 14 residues. The DNA for the CDR3 is TGTGCCAGCAGGGCAAAGGGGGTATGGACTGAAGCTTTCTTT. Residues: CASRAKGVWTEAFF.

The rearrangement joins TRBV10-3 to TRBJ2-2; D is uncertain. The ends were cut back, 6 bases at V and 5 bases at J, with 16 bases in the middle. The length of the CDR3 is 15 residues. The germline V gene has CDR1 ENHRY and CDR2 SYGVKD. Here the CDR3 DNA reads TGTGCCATCAGGGACGAATCGTCGGATACCGGGGAGCTGTTTTTT. Its protein product is CAIRDESSDTGELFF.

The genes are TRBV9 and TRBJ2-6; unclear D gene. V dropped 5 bases and J dropped 1 base, with 19 bases sitting between them. The CDR3 has 18 amino acids. CDR1 is SGDLS and CDR2 is YYNGEE in the germline V gene. The CDR3 region has the DNA TGTGCCAGCAGTGGTGAAGACCGTAAGACGTCTGGGGCCAACGTCCTGACTTTC. This gives the protein CASSGEDRKTSGANVLTF.

The V gene is TRBV6-5, the J gene TRBJ2-2, with 9 positions matching TRBD1. The V gene end was trimmed by 2 bases and the J gene end by 6 bases; junction bases not matched to a gene: 4. CDR3 length equals 15 residues. The germline V gene has CDR1 MNHEY and CDR2 SVGAGI. The CDR3 coding sequence is TGTGCCAGCAGTTACAACAGGGGGCCGTCCGGGGAGCTGTTTTTT. Its protein product is CASSYNRGPSGELFF.

This chain links TRBV3-1 (or the pseudogene TRBV3-2) with TRBJ2-7; the D is unclear. Germline V gives CDR1 LGHDT, CDR2 YNNKEL (reference sequence). The V end was cut by 4 bases, the J end by 1 base, with 8 bases between. The CDR3 is 13 amino acids. The CDR3, as DNA: TGTGCCAGCAGCCTGAAAGTTTCCTACGAGCAGTACTTC. It translates to CASSLKVSYEQYF.